A selection of T cell receptor beta chains follows, all from one sample in a study of T-cell memory formation after mild COVID-19. TCRdb reprocessed the 5' RACE reads with MiXCR, giving one entry per CDR3 protein. The table lists approximately 580,000 distinct CDR3 sequences, roughly 20% of them singletons, with approximately 13% in the top ten. The sequenced sample was PBMCs or a T cell subset sorted from them (not recorded which). Receptors were obtained from an adult woman who had mild COVID-19 (a few samples of this study predate the infection). Cell type and time point are not known. Both conserved end residues are part of each CDR3. Fields, in order: clone size, D gene, V gene, J gene, CDR3 length, CDR3 protein, CDR3 DNA. The D gene is left open where the match is weak. Expanded clones get a size class; other rows say once, few or many, or leave the size out.

>.|.|TRBV7-3|TRBJ2-2|16
CASSRRDTPTAGELFF
TGTGCCAGCAGCCGGCGGGACACCCCGACGGCCGGGGAGCTGTTTTTT
>many|TRBD2|TRBV6-6|TRBJ2-4|15
CASRRGEGAKNIQYF
TGTGCCAGCAGGCGGGGGGAAGGGGCCAAAAACATTCAGTACTTC
>.|.|TRBV6-5|TRBJ1-1|15
CASSHPRGGNTEAFF
TGTGCCAGCAGTCACCCCCGGGGTGGGAACACTGAAGCTTTCTTT
>.|.|TRBV27|TRBJ2-3|15
CASSPGAWVTDTQYF
TGTGCCAGCAGTCCAGGGGCCTGGGTCACAGATACGCAGTATTTT
>.|.|TRBV5-5|TRBJ1-5|16
CASSSLGGDSNQPQHF
TGTGCCAGCAGCTCTCTGGGAGGGGATAGCAATCAGCCCCAGCATTTT
>.|.|TRBV5-1|TRBJ2-3|13
CASTRRGTDTQYF
TGCGCCAGCACCCGGCGAGGGACAGATACGCAGTATTTT
>.|TRBD2|TRBV13|TRBJ2-1|17
CASSNLKREGSYNEQFF
TGTGCCAGCAGCAACCTCAAGCGGGAGGGTTCCTACAATGAGCAGTTCTTC
>few|TRBD1|TRBV27|TRBJ1-2|15
CASSLSGQALYGYTF
TGTGCCAGCAGTTTATCGGGACAGGCGCTCTATGGCTACACCTTC
>.|TRBD1|TRBV19|TRBJ2-7|14
CASRTGGATGEQYF
TGTGCCAGTAGGACAGGGGGAGCGACGGGCGAGCAGTACTTC
>few|TRBD1|TRBV20-1|TRBJ2-5|15
CSAPNPWDSQETQYF
TGCAGTGCTCCTAATCCGTGGGACAGCCAAGAGACCCAGTACTTC
>.|.|TRBV24-1|TRBJ2-1|14
CATSARARGFEQFF
TGTGCCACCAGTGCCCGAGCCAGGGGCTTCGAGCAGTTCTTC
>few|.|TRBV29-1|TRBJ2-7|13
CSVATVLSYEQYF
TGCAGCGTTGCGACCGTACTTTCCTACGAGCAGTACTTC
>.|.|TRBV27|TRBJ2-5|13
CASRPHSQETQYF
TGTGCCAGCAGACCGCACAGCCAAGAGACCCAGTACTTC
>few|TRBD2|TRBV29-1|TRBJ2-3|12
CSANSGGDTQYF
TGCAGCGCTAACTCCGGGGGGGATACGCAGTATTTT
>.|.|TRBV12-3/TRBV12-4|TRBJ2-2|16
CASSLVGGRRTGELFF
TGTGCCAGCAGTTTAGTCGGGGGGCGCAGGACCGGGGAGCTGTTTTTT
>few|.|TRBV20-1|TRBJ1-2|15
CSASPRERANYGYTF
TGCAGTGCTAGTCCTCGGGAGAGAGCTAACTATGGCTACACCTTC
>.|.|TRBV5-5|TRBJ1-1|13
CASSIPAADEAFF
TGTGCCAGCAGCATCCCCGCGGCAGATGAAGCTTTCTTT
>once|.|TRBV10-3|TRBJ1-2|12
CAISEGLYGYTF
TGTGCCATCAGTGAAGGCCTCTATGGCTACACCTTC
>few|.|TRBV6-6|TRBJ1-1|15
CASTHPGIGHTEAFF
TGTGCCAGCACCCACCCGGGCATTGGGCACACTGAAGCTTTCTTT
>few|.|TRBV4-1|TRBJ2-7|19
CASSQDPLMRGLLSYEQYF
TGCGCCAGCAGCCAAGATCCCCTCATGAGGGGCCTGCTCTCCTACGAGCAGTACTTC
>few|.|TRBV6-5|TRBJ1-5|14
CASSYSASNQPQHF
TGTGCCAGCAGTTACTCGGCCAGCAATCAGCCCCAGCATTTT
>.|.|TRBV7-9|TRBJ1-1|15
CASSPEGTPNTEAFF
TGTGCCAGCAGCCCGGAGGGGACACCTAACACTGAAGCTTTCTTT
>few|.|TRBV29-1|TRBJ1-1|13
CSVTTGTNTEAFF
TGCAGCGTCACTACAGGGACGAACACTGAAGCTTTCTTT
>many|.|TRBV7-9|TRBJ2-7|12
CASNLGPWEQYF
TGTGCCAGCAATCTGGGCCCCTGGGAGCAGTACTTC
>few|TRBD2|TRBV5-1|TRBJ2-1|15
CASTPLAGAPNEQFF
TGCGCCAGCACCCCTTTAGCGGGGGCCCCCAATGAGCAGTTCTTC
>.|TRBD1|TRBV6-2/TRBV6-3|TRBJ2-1|13
CASTHRGVGEQFF
TGTGCCAGCACCCACAGGGGGGTGGGTGAGCAGTTCTTC
>.|TRBD1|TRBV19|TRBJ1-1|16
CASRVGQGRSGTEAFF
TGTGCCAGCCGGGTGGGACAGGGGAGATCGGGCACTGAAGCTTTCTTT
>many|.|TRBV12-3/TRBV12-4|TRBJ1-1|14
CASSSGSAFAEAFF
TGTGCCAGCAGTTCGGGCTCAGCTTTCGCTGAAGCTTTCTTT
>once|TRBD2|TRBV28|TRBJ2-1|16
CASSPNTGGFYNEQFF
TGTGCCAGCAGTCCGAATACGGGAGGGTTCTACAATGAGCAGTTCTTC
>once|TRBD1|TRBV12-3/TRBV12-4|TRBJ2-3|15
CASTLGTGGTDTQYF
TGTGCCAGCACCCTTGGGACAGGGGGGACAGATACGCAGTATTTT
>many|.|TRBV7-2|TRBJ1-5|13
CASSPGRVQPQHF
TGTGCCAGCAGCCCGGGGCGCGTTCAGCCCCAGCATTTT
>many|TRBD1|TRBV12-3/TRBV12-4|TRBJ2-5|14
CASSGTGHQETQYF
TGTGCCAGCAGTGGGACAGGGCACCAAGAGACCCAGTACTTC
>few|.|TRBV11-2|TRBJ2-1|14
CASSWVTSSNEQFF
TGTGCCAGCAGCTGGGTAACTAGCTCCAATGAGCAGTTCTTC
>.|.|TRBV6-2/TRBV6-3|TRBJ1-6|14
CASSYSPGVSPLHF
TGTGCCAGCAGTTATTCCCCAGGGGTGTCACCCCTCCACTTT
>.|TRBD2|TRBV7-2|TRBJ2-7|16
CASSLGGLAGLNEQYF
TGTGCCAGCAGCTTAGGGGGACTAGCGGGATTGAACGAGCAGTACTTC
>.|TRBD2|TRBV3-1|TRBJ2-2|18
CASSQEVGLARNTGELFF
TGTGCCAGCAGCCAAGAAGTCGGACTAGCGAGGAACACCGGGGAGCTGTTTTTT
>.|TRBD2|TRBV10-3|TRBJ2-1|13
CAIRGLAGDEQFF
TGTGCCATCAGGGGACTAGCGGGAGACGAGCAGTTCTTC
>.|.|TRBV7-3|TRBJ2-2|16
CASSSPLVDSTGELFF
TGTGCCAGCAGCTCGCCCCTAGTGGACAGCACCGGGGAGCTGTTTTTT
>once|TRBD1|TRBV2|TRBJ1-6|15
CASSGQGAAYSPLHF
TGTGCCAGCAGTGGACAGGGGGCGGCATATTCACCCCTCCACTTT
>few|.|TRBV7-6|TRBJ2-2|14
CASSLGNVPGELFF
TGTGCCAGCAGCTTAGGAAATGTGCCCGGGGAGCTGTTTTTT
>few|.|TRBV20-1|TRBJ2-7|15
CSARGLGGVRNEQYF
TGCAGTGCTAGAGGGTTAGGGGGGGTTCGAAACGAGCAGTACTTC
>.|.|TRBV7-9|TRBJ1-2|16
CASSLSPLTVNYGYTF
TGTGCCAGCAGCCTTAGTCCCTTGACAGTCAACTATGGCTACACCTTC
>.|.|TRBV9|TRBJ2-7|14
CASSVDSHSYEQYF
TGTGCCAGCAGCGTAGATTCTCATTCCTACGAGCAGTACTTC
>few|.|TRBV25-1|TRBJ2-2|14
CASSGMPKVGELFF
TGTGCCAGCAGTGGGATGCCGAAAGTGGGGGAGCTGTTTTTT
>.|.|TRBV30|TRBJ2-3|14
CASLRASNTDTQYF
TGTGCCTCCTTGAGGGCTAGCAACACAGATACGCAGTATTTT
>.|.|TRBV6-5|TRBJ1-1|12
CASSKLGTEAFF
TGTGCCAGCAGTAAGCTAGGGACTGAAGCTTTCTTT
>.|TRBD2|TRBV5-1|TRBJ2-5|15
CASSPGTGTSGGALF
TGCGCCAGCAGCCCTGGCACCGGGACTAGCGGGGGGGCCCTGTTC
>few|.|TRBV29-1|TRBJ2-2|16
CSVRPSGWDLTGELFF
TGCAGCGTTAGACCCTCCGGATGGGATCTAACCGGGGAGCTGTTTTTT
>.|.|TRBV24-1|TRBJ2-3|12
CATSDLEDTQYF
TGTGCCACCAGTGATTTGGAGGATACGCAGTATTTT
>few|TRBD1|TRBV5-1|TRBJ2-7|15
CASSYRDSYTYEQYF
TGCGCCAGCAGCTACCGGGACAGTTATACCTACGAGCAGTACTTC
>few|TRBD1|TRBV4-1|TRBJ1-4|13
CASEGAHEEKLFF
TGCGCCAGCGAGGGGGCGCATGAAGAAAAACTGTTTTTT
>.|.|TRBV5-1|TRBJ1-3|15
CASRLGTVSGNTIYF
TGCGCCAGCAGACTCGGGACCGTCTCTGGAAACACCATATATTTT
>many|TRBD1|TRBV12-3/TRBV12-4|TRBJ2-7|14
CASSRTGVSYEQYF
TGTGCCAGCAGCAGGACAGGGGTCTCCTACGAGCAGTACTTC
>.|TRBD1|TRBV5-1|TRBJ2-3|20
CASSSRAIYTGAYSTDTQYF
TGCGCCAGCAGCTCGCGCGCAATCTACACAGGGGCCTATAGCACAGATACGCAGTATTTT
>.|.|TRBV6-2/TRBV6-3|TRBJ1-1|13
CASSRGGITEAFF
TGTGCCAGCAGTCGAGGAGGTATCACTGAAGCTTTCTTT
>many|.|TRBV5-1|TRBJ2-3|15
CASSLDHSSTDTQYF
TGCGCCAGCAGCTTGGATCACAGTAGCACAGATACGCAGTATTTT